This entry is about one TCR beta chain. Its antigen is not known. This PCR relied on a set of 60 Vbeta primers and 13 Jbeta primers. In the authors' workflow: Some 11 million of the approximately 80 million unique TCR beta chains counted in a later analysis were shared. TCRdb keeps only in-frame clones here, not all; method: immunoSEQ multiplex PCR. That table supplies the V and J calls and clone size; D and trimming were determined from the DNA. The top ten clones hold 2% to 2.5% of a sample with 250,000 to 350,000 clones, around 66% of them seen once. The sample comes from a study of cytomegalovirus exposure and HLA in healthy donors. Study information: A preliminary data release comprised roughly 80 million unique TCRs obtained from HLA-typed donors.

CDR3 length: 13 residues. The V gene's germline CDR1 is MNHNS and CDR2 SASEGT. With 6 bases clipped from V and 4 bases from J, the junction kept 5 bases outside the gene matches. Study results and caveats: Previous analysis showed most TCR beta V segments were productive about 90% or about 30% of the time.

The origin of this receptor is a female donor in good health and CMV-seronegative. This chain connects TRBV6-1 to TRBJ2-7; 8 bases are a match to TRBD2. Source material: PBMCs. The CDR3 loop reads CASSRTSLYEQYF. DNA for the CDR3: TGTGCCAGCAGCCGGACTAGCCTTTACGAGCAGTACTTC.